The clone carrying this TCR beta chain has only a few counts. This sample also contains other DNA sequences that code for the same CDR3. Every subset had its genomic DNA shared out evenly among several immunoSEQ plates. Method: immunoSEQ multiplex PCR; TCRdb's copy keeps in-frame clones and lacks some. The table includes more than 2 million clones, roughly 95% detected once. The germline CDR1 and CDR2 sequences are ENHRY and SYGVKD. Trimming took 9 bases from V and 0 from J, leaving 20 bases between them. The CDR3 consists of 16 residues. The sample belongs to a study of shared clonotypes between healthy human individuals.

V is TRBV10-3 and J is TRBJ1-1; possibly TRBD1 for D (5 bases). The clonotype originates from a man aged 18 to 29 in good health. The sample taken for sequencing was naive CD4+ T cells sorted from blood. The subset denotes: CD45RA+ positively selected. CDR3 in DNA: TGTGCCATTCAATCGGGTCGACAGCTCATGAACACTGAAGCTTTCTTT. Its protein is CAIQSGRQLMNTEAFF.